This TCR beta chain was documented in a study of cytomegalovirus exposure and HLA in healthy donors (dated by TCRdb to about 2017). As for the study more broadly: According to an earlier analysis of several hundred of the donors, roughly 180 million T cells yielded 117 million unique TCR beta sequences and about 300 Gb of sequence data. An early release that covered about 600 HLA-typed donors contained approximately 320 gigabases of sequencing data and 80 million or so unique TCR sequences. The genetic ancestry cluster associated with self-reported Caucasian donors included 81% of the 350 to 500 genotyped donors. The aim of the study was to test whether cataloging public T cell receptors could identify signatures of past pathogen exposure. The study profiled the T cell repertoires of 550 to 700 subjects by immunosequencing and related them to cytomegalovirus serostatus. A separate validation cohort of roughly 110 different subjects was used in addition to the roughly 620-subject first cohort. The study combined high-throughput TCR immunosequencing, statistical association of individual TCRs with disease status, and machine learning to predict cytomegalovirus infection status. In a later analysis, previously published TCR beta repertoires from 666 donors were re-analyzed and high-resolution HLA genotyping was added so that TCR occurrence patterns could be studied. Rather than using new phenotypic data, the later analysis identified candidate immune exposures from TCR beta sequences and from how often those sequences occurred across donors. An earlier analysis of approximately 500 of the donors applied high-throughput TCR beta sequencing to assess whether each TCR beta V gene segment acted as functional or pseudogenic. Donor age, sex, ethnicity and CMV serostatus were collected together with the repertoire data. Genome-wide SNP genotypes for about 60% of the 666 donors were used in a later genetic analysis, which treated that subset as a discovery cohort. Every repertoire in the discovery cohort had been generated on one and the same sequencing platform. HLA typing covered class I and class II loci at four-digit resolution. Typing coverage differed by locus: A, B, C, DRB1 and DQB1 were typed in roughly 620-630 donors, DQA1 in about 560, DPA1 in approximately 610, and DPB1 in 400 to 490. Four to six DR-DQ haplotypes were handled as single units for association and clustering, since linkage in the cohort was strong. Among around 400 genotyped donors of the cohort, an average of about 240,000 unique TCR beta nucleotide sequences were sequenced per donor, about a sixth of them non-productive.

The method was the immunoSEQ multiplex PCR assay. A mixture of 60 forward primers for TCR Vbeta segments and 13 reverse primers for TCR Jbeta segments was used in the multiplex PCR. The CDR3 region of rearranged TCR beta genes was amplified from genomic DNA by a multiplex PCR assay. On the Illumina HiSeq System, the amplified TCR beta libraries were sequenced as 87-base-pair reads. The authors' analysis ran thus. A later analysis tallied 80 million to 95 million unique TCR beta chains across the approximately 670 repertoires, and 10 million to 11 million of those chains were shared by two or more donors. A nearest-neighbor algorithm error-corrected the raw reads and collapsed the reads into unique sequences, merging closely related sequences to remove PCR and sequencing errors. CDR3 sequences were aligned to IMGT reference sequences to assign V, D and J gene segments. Each retained sequence needed at least a six-nucleotide match to both a V gene segment and a J gene segment. A rearrangement counted as productive if the CDR3 had no stop codons and remained in frame with V and J, and every other rearrangement counted as non-productive. CDR3 was defined according to IMGT convention as the region running from the second conserved V-encoded cysteine to the conserved J-encoded phenylalanine. Sequences without an unambiguous match to a single V gene segment were excluded from the earlier analysis of about 600 of the donors. An earlier analysis of a few hundred of the donors classified V segments as functional when productive rearrangements were above 56.7% and as segregating when the standard deviation between donors was above 5%. To diagnose cytomegalovirus status from the catalog of TCR beta chain sequences, a statistical classification framework was built. In a later analysis, TCR nucleotide sequences were compared against IMGT/GENE-DB human TR gene sequences so that V and J genes could be assigned. A later analysis assigned CDR3 sequences and most-parsimonious VDJ recombination scenarios with the TCRdist pipeline. In a later analysis, each TCR beta chain was defined by its CDR3 amino acid sequence together with its V-gene family, and reads without a unique V-gene family were excluded. To address suspected cross-contamination and a sequencing artifact, a later analysis removed several hundred highly shared, low-generation-probability nucleotide sequences. A later analysis calculated a clonal expansion index for each public chain from normalized within-repertoire ranks of inferred template counts. Generation probabilities in a later analysis came from a VDJ recombination model fitted to out-of-frame rearrangements, and those results were checked against IGoR. In a later analysis, TCR-TCR, TCR-HLA and TCR-CMV co-occurrence was scored with hypergeometric tests, and a repertoire-size bias correction was applied to TCR pairs. A later analysis estimated false discovery rates by permuting HLA or CMV assignments 20 times. In a later analysis, co-occurring TCRs were grouped using DBSCAN, and TCRdist sequence similarity was added for clustering within HLA-allele-positive subsets. Repertoires with fewer than 30,000 or more than 120,000 public chains were left out of co-occurrence clustering, as were five repertoires with anomalous nucleotide sharing. Imported from immuneACCESS, the table was reduced by TCRdb to in-frame sequences with V and J called. These copies leave out some clones; in studies compared against another copy, an unresolved V gene accounts for under half, and the cause of the remainder is not known. V and J calls and clone size are given by that table; D and trimming were obtained from the DNA. This sample lists over 100,000 clones; 75% to 90% were detected once. Around 2.6% of the sample is in the top ten clones.

Results and caveats for the whole study, not just this receptor: In this cohort, only TCR beta chains were sequenced, and detectable features were limited by the absence of alpha or paired-chain data. The classifier was reported to diagnose cytomegalovirus status with high specificity and sensitivity in both the original and validation cohorts. A further reported finding was that TCR beta sequences accurately predicted the HLA-A and HLA-B alleles for most subjects in the first cohort. Because some donors lacked HLA typing at each locus, the association tests relied only on the typed subset. A group of highly shared sequence variants was considered likely to be a technical artifact of the sequencing pipeline. Compared with equally common non-associated chains, HLA-associated TCR beta chains in a later analysis were more clonally expanded and had lower generation probabilities. In a later analysis, the rate of TCR association differed among HLA loci, with DRB1 alleles having the most associated TCRs and HLA-C alleles having the fewest. Because the 87-base-pair reads could not distinguish some IMGT-functional V segments, including TRBV6-2 and TRBV6-3, those segments were excluded. Roughly uniform sequencing depth across donors was assumed in presence/absence analyses, although this assumption may not hold. An earlier analysis of some 560 of the donors showed that most TCR beta V segments appeared in productive rearrangements either about 87% or about 30% of the time, which broadly matched IMGT annotations. In a later analysis, most CMV-associated TCR beta chains were found to appear HLA-restricted, with HLA associations seemingly driven largely by CMV exposure. The authors suggested that the approach could potentially be generalized to other disease states and immunological phenotypes. CMV serostatus was the only immune exposure information available for the cohort. Linkage disequilibrium might explain the correlated functional status among segregating V segments, but an unknown experimental factor could not be excluded. The study listed 164 TCR beta chains as associated with cytomegalovirus. A later analysis reported that several top co-occurrence clusters appeared linked to parvovirus B19, influenza, CMV and Epstein-Barr virus. While some public TCRs were present in many individuals, most TCR sequences turned up only very rarely across donors. When HLA alleles, especially DR and DQ, strongly co-occurred, attributing TCR associations to individual alleles was difficult. In vitro tests confirmed that a few of the cytomegalovirus-associated TCR beta chains recognize cytomegalovirus antigens. In a later analysis, more than 15,000 TCR beta sequences were associated with specific HLA alleles at a false discovery rate of 0.05. V-gene and J-gene trimming of TCR beta chains was associated with a missense DCLRE1C variant in a later genetic analysis, and the association was replicated in an independent cohort. Because counts were too low, about 18 rarely observed V segments, including chromosome 9 orphons, were excluded from the earlier analysis of fewer than 650 of the donors. A later genetic analysis reported fewer N-insertions in productive TCRs among donors in an Asian-associated ancestry cluster than the roughly 700-donor mean.

The cohort consisted of 666 healthy bone marrow donors. At the time of sampling, every cohort member was nominally healthy, though immune exposures that went unrecorded were likely present. The donor tested CMV seronegative and was one of the 352 seronegative cohort members. Each donor provided a peripheral blood sample, and peripheral blood mononuclear cells were used for TCR beta sequencing. Genomic DNA extraction from the blood cell samples was performed with the Qiagen DNeasy Blood Extraction Kit. Spanning cysteine to phenylalanine, the CDR3 consists of 14 amino acids. Left in the record is the CDR3 DNA by itself, 42 bases read in frame from the first base. The germline V gene (reference sequence) provides CDR1 LNHDA and CDR2 SQIVND. Deletion took 8 bases off V and 0 bases off J, with a span of 13 bases between the germline ends. In regard to this clone: Which antigen it targets is not known. No base quality values were provided; no much bigger clone lies one nucleotide off.

The receptor comes from a man aged 40-55 years in good health and CMV-seronegative. The chain is assembled from TRBV19 and TRBJ1-1; the best D guess is TRBD1, with 6 bases matching. The sequencing sample was made of PBMCs. The CDR3 region reads CASGGAALNTEAFF. DNA sequence: TGTGCCAGTGGGGGGGCAGCCCTGAACACTGAAGCTTTCTTT.